The clone carrying this T cell receptor beta chain appeared many times. Antigen specificity is unknown. The CDR3 runs to 14 residues. Germline CDR1 SGHDT, CDR2 YYEEEE. V was shortened by 7 bases and J by 7 bases, with 18 bases between the two germline ends. TCRdb recomputed calls from the multiplex PCR reads with MiXCR, one row per CDR3 protein. The data show about 100,000 distinct CDR3 sequences, approximately 21% seen once. This sample stems from a study of breast tumors, draining lymph nodes, adjacent tissues. Axillary draining lymph nodes of breast cancer patients supplied the node samples. General observations from the study: Luminal-like breast cancer showed significantly higher tumor–nontumor repertoire similarity than basal-like. The data were judged consistent with most tumor T cells coming from lymph node and expanding in tumor.

The sample comprised axillary lymph node tissue. The chain is built from TRBV5-6 and TRBJ2-1; a possible D gene is TRBD2 (6 bases). The receptor comes from a female donor with breast cancer. Some clones in this sample may be carry-over from other donors' samples. CDR3 DNA: TGTGCCAGCTCTGGCTCTGGTGCGGGGAATGAGCAGTTCTTC. This encodes CASSGSGAGNEQFF.